The entry that follows covers one TCR beta chain sequence. Original processing methods: By means of reference gene primer amplification, nucleated cell counts were estimated. Only in-frame clones appear in the TCRdb table, and some are missing; sequencing was by immunoSEQ multiplex PCR. V and J calls and clone size are as listed in that table; D and trimming were resolved from the DNA. The sample shows 250,000 to 350,000 clones, approximately 83% of them seen only once. This entry comes from a study of blood T cell repertoires in COVID-19. In germline, CDR1 is SQVTM, CDR2 ANQGSEA. V gave up 2 bases and J gave up 2 bases, with 12 bases separating them. The CDR3 spans 14 residues.

Sequencing used peripheral blood. The receptor comes from a person between 65 and 79 years old with COVID-19, enrolled during active disease. V gene TRBV29-1 combines with J gene TRBJ2-5, with D perhaps TRBD2 (6 bases). The CDR3 DNA reads as TGCAGCGTTGAACGCGGGGTCGGGCAAGAGACCCAGTACTTC. Translating it yields CSVERGVGQETQYF.